The clone carrying this T cell receptor (beta chain) was observed a few times. The sample belongs to a study of blood T cell repertoires in COVID-19. Repertoires were generated with immunoSEQ multiplex PCR, while TCRdb's copy carries only in-frame clones and drops some. The table records about 130,000 clones, about 80% of them present only once. The germline V gene encodes CDR1 LNHDA and CDR2 SQIVND (reference sequence). This CDR3 is 14 amino acids long. Trimming removed 2 bases from V and 4 bases from J, with 8 bases in between. V usage is TRBV19 and J usage is TRBJ1-4; no clear D gene. The sample consisted of PBMCs or T cells enriched from blood (not recorded which). The clonotype comes from a man between 45 and 60 years old who had recovered from COVID-19. This CDR3 reads CASSISGDNEKLFF. The CDR3 DNA follows: TGTGCCAGTAGTATATCCGGGGATAATGAAAAACTGTTTTTT.